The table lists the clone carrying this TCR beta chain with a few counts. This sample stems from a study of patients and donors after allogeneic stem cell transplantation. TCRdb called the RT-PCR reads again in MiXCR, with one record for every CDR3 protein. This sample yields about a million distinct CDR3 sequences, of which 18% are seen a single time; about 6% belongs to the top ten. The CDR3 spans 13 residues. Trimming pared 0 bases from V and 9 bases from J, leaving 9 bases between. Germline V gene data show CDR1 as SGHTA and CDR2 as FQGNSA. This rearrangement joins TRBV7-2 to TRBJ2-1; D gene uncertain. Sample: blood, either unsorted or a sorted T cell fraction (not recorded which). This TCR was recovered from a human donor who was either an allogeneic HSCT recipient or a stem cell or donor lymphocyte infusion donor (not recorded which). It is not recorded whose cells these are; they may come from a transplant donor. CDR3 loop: CASSLAVATEQFF. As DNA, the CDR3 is TGTGCCAGCAGCTTAGCGGTAGCTACTGAGCAGTTCTTC.